These 10 T cell receptor beta chains originate from one sample sequenced in a study of early stage breast cancer tumors. Assay used: immunoSEQ multiplex PCR; TCRdb lists only in-frame clones, some missing. This sample has roughly 56,000 clones, with around 80% found just once. The specimen was blood. The receptors shown here come from a person aged 30 to 40 with breast cancer.

The rearrangement links TRBV25-1 to TRBJ1-1; TRBD1 matches 7 bases. V gave up 3 bases and J gave up 4 bases; unmatched junction bases: 5. From germline, CDR1 is MGHDK and CDR2 SYGVNS. The CDR3 contains 14 residues. CDR3 in DNA: TGTGCCAGCAGTGATCGCAGGGGGGGCACTGAAGCTTTCTTT. Its translation: CASSDRRGGTEAFF.

V is TRBV9 and J is TRBJ1-1; D possibly corresponds to TRBD1 (5 bases). The length of the CDR3 is 14 residues. The V end was cut by 2 bases, the J end by 1 base, with 9 bases between. Germline CDR1 SGDLS, CDR2 YYNGEE. For the CDR3, the DNA is TGTGCCAGCAGCGTTAGTGGGGGGAACACTGAAGCTTTCTTT. This codes for CASSVSGGNTEAFF.

The J gene is TRBJ1-2, the V gene TRBV18, with TRBD1 identical over 9 bases. CDR1 and CDR2 (germline): KGHSH, LQKENI. Trimming cost V 3 bases and J 7 bases; bases outside gene matches: 12. The CDR3 contains 16 residues. The CDR3 loop is CASSPSGGQGLGGYTF. The CDR3 DNA is TGTGCCAGCTCACCGTCCGGGGGACAGGGATTAGGTGGCTACACCTTC.

The rearrangement links TRBV19 to TRBJ2-5, with no clear D. The V end lost 5 bases, the J end lost 5 bases, and 6 bases lay between the germline ends. The length of the CDR3 is 11 residues. Germline CDR1 LNHDA, CDR2 SQIVND (reference sequence). The CDR3 region has the DNA TGTGCCAGTAGTGTCGGGGAGACCCAGTACTTC. Translated: CASSVGETQYF.

This clone is a singleton in its sample. The chain has TRBV30 and TRBJ1-4; 9 nucleotides agree with TRBD1. Germline CDR1 is GTSNPN and CDR2 is SVGIG (reference sequence). Trimming took 2 bases from V and 2 from J; bases not matched to a gene: 6. This CDR3 has 16 amino acids. This chain's CDR3 is CAWSLQGAWTNEKLFF. The CDR3 nucleotides are TGTGCCTGGAGTCTACAGGGGGCTTGGACTAATGAAAAACTGTTTTTT.

V and J are TRBV19 and TRBJ1-5, with 10 bases identical to TRBD1. Germline loops: CDR1 LNHDA, CDR2 SQIVND (reference sequence). There are 15 residues in the CDR3. The J segment lost 5 bases and the V segment lost 6 bases, leaving 7 bases of the junction unmatched. CDR3 DNA sequence: TGTGCCAGTAGATCGGACAGGGGGTATTATCAGCCCCAGCATTTT. This gives the protein CASRSDRGYYQPQHF.

The chain is built from TRBV2 and TRBJ2-3; TRBD2 matches at 8 bases. Germline assignment: CDR1 SNHLY and CDR2 FYNNEI. This CDR3 spans 17 amino acids. Trimming took 6 bases from V and 0 from J; bases not matched to a gene: 11. The CDR3 protein is CASRSRETSGSTDTQYF. CDR3 DNA sequence: TGTGCCAGCAGATCTCGGGAAACTAGCGGAAGCACAGATACGCAGTATTTT.

The CDR3 loop reads CASSPWTGELFF. For the CDR3, the DNA is TGTGCCAGCTCACCCTGGACCGGGGAGCTGTTTTTT. This rearrangement joins TRBV18 to TRBJ2-2, with D uncertain. V shed 3 bases and J shed 5 bases, with 4 bases lying between them. The V gene's germline CDR1 is KGHSH and CDR2 LQKENI. This CDR3 comprises 12 residues.

The table lists this clone with a count of one. The V gene is TRBV7-2, the J gene TRBJ2-1; TRBD1 aligns across 9 bases. Germline CDR1 reads SGHTA; CDR2 reads FQGNSA. This CDR3 is built from 16 residues. The junction had 2 bases not matched to a gene; V was cut back by 1 base and J by 1 base. DNA of the CDR3: TGTGCCAGCAGCTTAGTAGGGACAGGGTCCTACAATGAGCAGTTCTTC. It yields the protein CASSLVGTGSYNEQFF.

J is TRBJ1-5 and V is TRBV4-3; perhaps TRBD1 as D (6 bases). The V gene lost 0 bases and the J gene lost 6 bases, with 15 bases spanning the gap. Germline loops: CDR1 LGHNA, CDR2 YSLEER. This CDR3 spans 16 amino acids. Here the CDR3 reads CASSQESLSRGQPQHF. DNA of the CDR3: TGCGCCAGCAGCCAAGAGTCCCTCTCCAGGGGTCAGCCCCAGCATTTT.